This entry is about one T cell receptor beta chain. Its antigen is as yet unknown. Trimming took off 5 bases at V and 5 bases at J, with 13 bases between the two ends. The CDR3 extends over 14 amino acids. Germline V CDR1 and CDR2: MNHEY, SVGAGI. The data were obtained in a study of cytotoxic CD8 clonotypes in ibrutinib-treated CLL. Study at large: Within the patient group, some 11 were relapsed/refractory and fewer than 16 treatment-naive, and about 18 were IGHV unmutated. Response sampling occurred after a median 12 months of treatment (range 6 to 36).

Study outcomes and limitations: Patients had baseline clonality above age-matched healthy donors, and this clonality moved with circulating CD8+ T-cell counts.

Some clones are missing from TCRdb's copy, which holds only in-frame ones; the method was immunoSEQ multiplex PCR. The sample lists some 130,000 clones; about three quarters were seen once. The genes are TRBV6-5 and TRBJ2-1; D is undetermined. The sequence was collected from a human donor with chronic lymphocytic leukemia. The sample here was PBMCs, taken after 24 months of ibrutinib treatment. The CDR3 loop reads CASSTRPDHNEQFF. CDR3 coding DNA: TGTGCCAGCAGTACCCGCCCCGACCACAATGAGCAGTTCTTC.